The subject of this entry is one T cell receptor beta chain. This sample was included in a study of blood T cells in healthy people across ages. This CDR3 is 14 amino acids long. Germline V CDR1 and CDR2: SQVTM, ANQGSEA. V lost 5 bases, J lost 3 bases, and 5 bases stayed unmatched. Peripheral blood samples of around 9.3 milliliters were drawn from each donor. Through a sample-barcoded 5' primer and a J-beta primer mix, a second PCR was run for about 6 to 11 cycles. TCRdb reprocessed the 5' RACE reads via MiXCR and lists one record per CDR3 protein. This sample carries fewer than 600,000 distinct CDR3 sequences, roughly a quarter of them seen once, and the ten largest clones take over 3.5%. This sample was shared with a second study, whose subject was T cells of mothers and their children. That work states: No clone of persistent microchimeric T cells was detected.

V gene TRBV29-1 combines with J gene TRBJ2-1; 9 bases map to TRBD2. The sample comprised blood. The receptor was isolated from a boy younger than 10 in good health. CDR3 coding DNA: TGCAGCGTTCCCTCGACTAGCGGCTACAATGAGCAGTTCTTC. Translating gives CSVPSTSGYNEQFF.